The 8 T cell receptor beta chains listed next were all sequenced from one sample in a study of cytomegalovirus exposure and HLA in healthy donors (dated by TCRdb to 2015 to 2018). Library preparation was by the immunoSEQ multiplex PCR assay. A mixture of 60 forward primers for TCR Vbeta segments and 13 reverse primers for TCR Jbeta segments was used in the multiplex PCR. TCRdb took over this immuneACCESS table, retaining in-frame rearrangements with V and J assigned. Such tables are incomplete; in checked studies, under half of the missing clones stem from an unresolved V gene, and the remainder is unexplained. This sample lists fewer than 200,000 clones; 75% were detected once. Clones ranked in the top ten supply approximately 3% of the sample. The sequenced sample consisted of PBMCs. These receptors all stem from a woman in her 50s in good health and CMV-seropositive.

The chain carries TRBV2 and TRBJ2-5; a weak D match, TRBD2 (7 bases). In germline, CDR1 is SNHLY, CDR2 FYNNEI. The CDR3 contains 15 residues. V lost 6 bases to trimming and J lost 5 bases, with 19 bases between them. The CDR3 coding sequence is TGTGCCAGCAGCCCTACCCGGGGGGCGGGGGAGACCCAGTACTTC. Its translation is CASSPTRGAGETQYF. Using reference TRBV2 and TRBJ2-5 for the parts outside the CDR3, the full variable domain is EPEVTQTPSHQVTQMGQEVILRCVPISNHLYFYWYRQILGQKVEFLVSFYNNEISEKSEIFDDQFSVERPDGSNFTLKIRSTKLEDSAMYFCASSPTRGAGETQYFGPGTRLLVL.

V and J are TRBV6-1 and TRBJ1-5; D gene unclear. V shed 3 bases and J shed 7 bases, with 13 bases lying between them. This CDR3 has 14 amino acids. CDR1 and CDR2 from the germline V gene are MNHNS and SASEGT. In DNA form, the CDR3 reads TGTGCCAGCAGTGACGGGTGGAAGGTGCAGCCCCAGCATTTT. This gives the protein CASSDGWKVQPQHF.

The gene calls are TRBV5-4 and TRBJ1-4, with D unresolved. Trimming stripped 5 bases from V and 8 bases from J, with 19 bases between. Per germline, CDR1 SGHNT and CDR2 YYREEE (reference sequence). CDR3 length equals 15 residues. DNA of the CDR3: TGTGCCAGCAGTAAGAATACGGGCGGGTACGAAAAACTGTTTTTT. Translated: CASSKNTGGYEKLFF.

In this sample, this clone turned up a few times. This chain joins TRBV12-5 and TRBJ2-5, with 8 bases that match TRBD1. There are 14 residues in the CDR3. Germline V gene data show CDR1 as LGHNT and CDR2 as FRNRAP. Trimming at V came to 5 bases and at J to 2 bases, leaving 4 bases not matched to a gene. In nucleotides, the CDR3 is TGTGCTAGTGGTATCGGACAGGGACAAGAGACCCAGTACTTC. Translated: CASGIGQGQETQYF.

CDR3 DNA sequence: TGTGCCAGCAGTGAAGCGCGGAACAGGGGTGGGGGAGAGCAGTACTTC. Its protein is CASSEARNRGGGEQYF. The chain uses TRBV6-1 and TRBJ2-5; 7 bases are a match to TRBD1. With V trimmed by 0 bases and J by 11 bases, 15 bases remained unmatched. The CDR3 length is 16 residues. CDR1 and CDR2 from the germline V gene are MNHNS and SASEGT.

The chain combines TRBV19 with TRBJ1-5; TRBD1 is a possible D gene (5 bases). V lost 6 bases and J lost 4, with 13 bases in between. The CDR3 has 14 residues. CDR1 is LNHDA and CDR2 is SQIVND in the germline V gene (reference sequence). Here the CDR3 reads CASSGGPDNQPQHF. The CDR3 DNA follows: TGTGCCAGTAGCGGGGGACCAGATAATCAGCCCCAGCATTTT.

The rearrangement links TRBV6-6 to TRBJ2-5, with 10 bases fitting TRBD1. CDR3 length equals 14 residues. Unmatched junction bases numbered 7, after V lost 6 bases and J lost 6 bases. Germline V gives CDR1 MNHNY, CDR2 SVGAGI (reference sequence). CDR3 DNA: TGTGCCAGCAGGACAGGGGGCGAGGTTAAGACCCAGTACTTC. This translates into CASRTGGEVKTQYF.

Notes on this clone: Other nucleotide sequences from this sample produce the same CDR3. The V call is TRBV9, the J call TRBJ2-3, with a tentative D call TRBD2 (6 bases). The germline V gene encodes CDR1 SGDLS and CDR2 YYNGEE. This CDR3 is 14 amino acids long. V lost 2 bases, J lost 0 bases, and 7 bases lay in between. CDR3 region: CASSVGGSTDTQYF. Here the CDR3 DNA reads TGTGCCAGCAGCGTTGGGGGGAGCACAGATACGCAGTATTTT.